Sequencing of this TCR beta chain was carried out in a study of cytomegalovirus exposure and HLA in healthy donors. Turning to the study itself: Of all 380 or so donors who were genotyped, 80% to 85% belonged to the Caucasian-associated ancestry cluster. Regarding the study as a whole: Highest at DRB1 and lowest at HLA-C, TCR association rates differed among HLA loci in a later analysis. The study listed around 150 cytomegalovirus-associated TCR beta chains. In a later analysis, at a false discovery rate of 0.05, about 17,000 TCR beta sequences matched HLA alleles.

This PCR relied on a set of 60 Vbeta primers and 13 Jbeta primers. Assay used: immunoSEQ multiplex PCR; TCRdb lists only in-frame clones, some missing. The sample lists fewer than 95,000 clones, approximately 80% occurring once. Of note for this clone: Antigen: not known.

The receptor was isolated from a man younger than 30 in good health and CMV-seronegative. Sequences were obtained from PBMCs.

CDR3: CATSPRGAEAFF. CDR3 bases: TGTGCCACCAGCCCACGGGGGGCTGAAGCTTTCTTT. The V gene is TRBV15, the J gene TRBJ1-1; D is perhaps TRBD1 (5 bases). V lost 5 bases to trimming and J lost 6 bases, with 10 bases between them. CDR1 and CDR2 from the germline V gene are LNHNV and YYDKDF (reference sequence). The CDR3 is 12 amino acids.